This T cell receptor (beta chain) originates from a study of regulatory T cells in long-lasting Graves disease. As for time point: newly diagnosed GD, antithyroid drugs for less than 3 months. Extracted PBMC RNA gave rise to the TCR library. Those enrolled as patients came out of an endocrinology department in Xi'an, China. Study results and caveats: Persistent disease was associated with favored TRBV28 usage and with favored use of TRBJ1-2 and TRBJ2-5.

V was cut by 0 bases and J by 7 bases, with 11 bases left in between. CDR3 length: 13 residues. Germline assignment: CDR1 SGHRS and CDR2 YFSETQ. A few counts support this clonotype. The target antigen is unknown. Arm-PCR of CDR3 regions and iRepertoire HTBI primers were used to build TCR beta libraries. TCRdb processed the multiplex PCR reads anew with MiXCR; each CDR3 protein has one entry. Among around 420,000 distinct CDR3 sequences listed, about a sixth were seen once. This sequence joins TRBV5-1 and TRBJ2-7; D gene ambiguous. This TCR came from a female donor with Graves disease. The input for sequencing was peripheral blood mononuclear cells (PBMCs), taken at new diagnosis, from a patient treated with antithyroid drugs. The CDR3 DNA is TGCGCCAGCAGCTTGGCTATGGTCCGGGAGCAGTACTTC. Amino acids: CASSLAMVREQYF.